This T cell receptor beta chain appears in the sequencing data of a study of blood T cells in healthy people across ages. V was clipped by 4 bases and J by 1 base, with 14 bases between them. The length of the CDR3 is 15 residues. Germline V lookup: CDR1 SGDLS, CDR2 YYNGEE. Sample-barcoded 5' priming and a J-beta primer mix drove a second PCR of 7 to 11 cycles. From the 5' RACE reads, TCRdb called clonotypes with MiXCR, one entry per CDR3 protein. The table has roughly 860,000 distinct CDR3 sequences, 62% seen once. Study observations and caveats: When set beside aged donors, long-lived donors presented more naive CD4+ cells and higher diversity. The authors considered diversity estimates from one million T cells to be underestimates. Naive T cell percentage by flow cytometry tracked strongly with beta diversity.

The total RNA that was extracted per sample amounted to at least 6 micrograms. Worth noting for this clonotype: Its matching antigen is unknown.

This TCR was sampled from a man aged 25 to 45 in good health. The sample taken for sequencing was blood. The chain joins TRBV9 to TRBJ1-1; no clear D. The CDR3 here is CASSPGWAGNTEAFF. CDR3 nucleotides: TGTGCCAGCAGCCCCGGGTGGGCTGGGAACACTGAAGCTTTCTTT.